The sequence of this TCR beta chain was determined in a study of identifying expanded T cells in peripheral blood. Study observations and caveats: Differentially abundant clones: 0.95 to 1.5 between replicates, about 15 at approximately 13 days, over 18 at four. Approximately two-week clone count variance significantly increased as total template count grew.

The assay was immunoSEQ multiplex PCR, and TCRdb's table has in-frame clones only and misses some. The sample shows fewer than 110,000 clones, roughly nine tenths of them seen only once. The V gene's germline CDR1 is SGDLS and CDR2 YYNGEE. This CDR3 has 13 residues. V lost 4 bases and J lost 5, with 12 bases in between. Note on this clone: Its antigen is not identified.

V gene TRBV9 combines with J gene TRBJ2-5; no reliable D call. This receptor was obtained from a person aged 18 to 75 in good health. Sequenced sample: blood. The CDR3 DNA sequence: TGTGCCAGCAGCATCGGAAAAGTCGAGACCCAGTACTTC. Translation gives CASSIGKVETQYF.